Listed below are T cell receptor beta chains from one sample, sequenced in a study of response to subunit inactivated influenza vaccine. One entry per CDR3 protein, called by TCRdb with MiXCR from the RT-PCR reads. Of more than 150,000 distinct CDR3 sequences in the sample, about 11% were seen once. The starting material was CD8+ T cells sorted from PBMCs, obtained 23 to 25 months after vaccination. Receptor source: a man between 45 and 75 years old who received an inactivated influenza vaccine. Both conserved end residues are part of each CDR3. A D gene is named only where the DNA matches it firmly. Some rows mark clone size as missing; the rest say once, few, many or name a class of expanded clone.

. TRBJ1-5 TRBV20-1 . TGCAGTGCTAGGGAGAGAGGGAGCAATCAGCCCCAGCATTTT CSARERGSNQPQHF
few TRBJ2-7 TRBV4-3 TRBD2 TGCGCCAGCAGCCAGGGCGCGGGAGGACCCTACGAGCAGTACTTC CASSQGAGGPYEQYF
. TRBJ2-7 TRBV7-8 . TGTGCCAGCAGCTTAGGAACACCCATCCCTCGGTTC CASSLGTPIPRF
. TRBJ2-3 TRBV9 TRBD1 TGTGCCAGCAGCGCCCCCGGGACAGGGGTACACGATACGCAGTATTTT CASSAPGTGVHDTQYF
many TRBJ2-7 TRBV29-1 . TGCAGCGCTTTGGACGGCTACTACGAGCAGTACTTC CSALDGYYEQYF
. TRBJ2-7 TRBV28 TRBD2 TGTGCCAGCAGTCCCCTGCATCTAGCGGGGGCCTACGAGCAGTACTTC CASSPLHLAGAYEQYF
many TRBJ1-6 TRBV4-3 . TGCGCCAGCAGCCAAGAGGAATACTCACCCCTCCACTTT CASSQEEYSPLHF
few TRBJ1-4 TRBV7-2 . TGTGCCAGCGCTAGCTCCGGGACCCCGTATGAAAAACTGTTTTTT CASASSGTPYEKLFF
few TRBJ1-1 TRBV20-1 . TGCAGTGCTAGAGATAGTAGGTTTTACACTGAAGCTTTCTTT CSARDSRFYTEAFF
few TRBJ2-5 TRBV27 TRBD2 TGTGCCAGCAGTTTTGGGCTAGCGGGAGGAGTAGAGACCCAGTACTTC CASSFGLAGGVETQYF
. TRBJ2-7 TRBV20-1 . TGCAGTGCTATCCCCATTCGTGGTTACGAGCAGTACTTC CSAIPIRGYEQYF
. TRBJ2-3 TRBV29-1 . TGCAGCGTTGCGGGGCGAAGCACAGATACGCAGTATTTT CSVAGRSTDTQYF
few TRBJ2-3 TRBV20-1 TRBD2 TGCAGTGCTAGAGGCGGGGGGGACAGTATCTCCCGTACAGATACGCAGTATTTT CSARGGGDSISRTDTQYF
. TRBJ1-1 TRBV7-2 . TGTGCCAGCAGTTTCCCCCAGTTCCGAACTGAAGCTTTCTTT CASSFPQFRTEAFF
. TRBJ2-7 TRBV6-5 . TGTGCCAGCAGTGGACCCTACGAGCAGTACTTC CASSGPYEQYF
few TRBJ1-1 TRBV4-3 . TGCGCCAGCAGCCAAGATGTTAGGGCCATTTCGAGAAACACTGAAGCTTTCTTT CASSQDVRAISRNTEAFF
many TRBJ1-5 TRBV25-1 . TGTGCCAGCAGCGGAGGGAATCAGCCCCAGCATTTT CASSGGNQPQHF
. TRBJ2-1 TRBV7-9 TRBD1 TGTGCCAGCAGTCAGAGGGACAGCTCCTACAATGAGCAGTTCTTC CASSQRDSSYNEQFF
few TRBJ1-3 TRBV4-3 . TGCGCCAGCAGCCAAGATCGGTTTGTGGGCAGCTATTCTGGAAACACCATATATTTT CASSQDRFVGSYSGNTIYF
few TRBJ1-1 TRBV7-9 TRBD1 TGTGCCAGCAGCTCGTCAGACAGGGGAGAGAACACTGAAGCTTTCTTT CASSSSDRGENTEAFF
few TRBJ2-7 TRBV10-3 . TGTGCCATCAGTGAGTGGCAGGGGGGCGAGCAGTACTTC CAISEWQGGEQYF
. TRBJ2-1 TRBV29-1 . TGCAGCGTGGGGCGGGCTCCCCATGAGCAGTTCTTC CSVGRAPHEQFF
. TRBJ2-2 TRBV19 . TGTGCCAGTAGTATGGTGGCGAACACCGGGGAGCTGTTTTTT CASSMVANTGELFF
few TRBJ1-4 TRBV5-1 . TGCGCCAGCAGCTTGGCCAAGGTTCTAGGGTCGGCTAATGAAAAACTGTTTTTT CASSLAKVLGSANEKLFF
. TRBJ2-1 TRBV5-1 . TGCGCCAGCAGCGCCATTAAATCTAGCTCCTACAATGAGCAGTTCTTC CASSAIKSSSYNEQFF
many TRBJ2-7 TRBV11-2 . TGTGCCAGCAGCTTAGGAGGGGAGCTATACGAGCAGTACTTC CASSLGGELYEQYF
few TRBJ2-3 TRBV6-2/TRBV6-3 TRBD2 TGTGCCAGCAGCCTCGGGGGGGTAGATACGCAGTATTTT CASSLGGVDTQYF
few TRBJ2-3 TRBV27 TRBD2 TGTGCCAGCAGTTTTCTTGGGGACTACACAGATACGCAGTATTTT CASSFLGDYTDTQYF
. TRBJ2-1 TRBV20-1 TRBD2 TGCAGTGCTAGAGGCCTAGCGGGCGCCCGCTCCTACAATGAGCAGTTCTTC CSARGLAGARSYNEQFF
few TRBJ2-1 TRBV6-5 . TGTGCCAGCAGTTCCGGGACTCCTTCCTACAATGAGCAGTTCTTC CASSSGTPSYNEQFF
many TRBJ1-5 TRBV6-5 . TGTGCCAGCAGTTCCACCGGACGGTTAAATCAGCCCCAGCATTTT CASSSTGRLNQPQHF
. TRBJ2-7 TRBV4-3 . TGCGCCAGCAGCCTCCGAGTTCTGGGCTCGTCCTACGAGCAGTACTTC CASSLRVLGSSYEQYF
few TRBJ2-5 TRBV7-2 TRBD2 TGTGCCAGCAGCTACGGACCGGGACTAGCGGGGGTCCCCTCGAACTTC CASSYGPGLAGVPSNF
many TRBJ2-5 TRBV6-6 . TGTGCCAGCAGCTCCCCACGTCAAGAGACCCAGTACTTC CASSSPRQETQYF
. TRBJ1-1 TRBV12-3/TRBV12-4 TRBD1 TGTGCCAGCAGTTCGGATGGAGGGGGCGGCCCTGAAGCTTTCTTT CASSSDGGGGPEAFF
few TRBJ2-7 TRBV12-3/TRBV12-4 . TGTGCCAGCACCCACTCTATCGGGGAGCAGTACTTC CASTHSIGEQYF
few TRBJ2-3 TRBV4-3 . TGCGCCAGCAGCCAAGCCCCAGGGCCGGCAGATACGCAGTATTTT CASSQAPGPADTQYF
few TRBJ2-7 TRBV15 . TGTGCCACCAGCACACGTTCCTCGGGCGAGCAGTACTTC CATSTRSSGEQYF
many TRBJ2-7 TRBV27 . TGTGCCAGCAGTTTATTGTTTGGGACCGCCGCGAGGGAGCAGTACTTC CASSLLFGTAAREQYF
. TRBJ2-1 TRBV19 . TGTGCCAGTAGTATAGTCGCTAAGGGGGCCTACAATGAGCAGTTCTTC CASSIVAKGAYNEQFF
many TRBJ2-7 TRBV11-1 TRBD2 TGTGCCAGCAGCTTAGGAGAATTTAGCGGGAGTATAGCCTACGAGCAGTACTTC CASSLGEFSGSIAYEQYF
. TRBJ2-1 TRBV6-1 . TGTGCCAGCAATCAGGGTTTGATGTCCTACAATGAGCAGTTCTTC CASNQGLMSYNEQFF
few TRBJ2-7 TRBV11-2 TRBD2 TGTGCCAGCAGCTTAGGCGTACGACTAGCGGGGAACGAGCAGTACTTC CASSLGVRLAGNEQYF
many TRBJ2-5 TRBV11-2 TRBD2 TGTGCCAGCAGCTTTAGCGGGGTCCAAGAGACCCAGTACTTC CASSFSGVQETQYF
many TRBJ2-1 TRBV4-1 . TGCGCCAGCAGCCAAGGGGTCGGTGAGCAGTTCTTC CASSQGVGEQFF
medium-sized TRBJ1-1 TRBV11-2 TRBD1 TGTGCCAGCAGCCCAACGGGACAGGGGTCCACTGAAGCTTTCTTT CASSPTGQGSTEAFF
. TRBJ2-1 TRBV5-1 TRBD2 TGCGCCAGCAGCTTGGGTTCCCTAGCGGGCCCCTACAATGAGCAGTTCTTC CASSLGSLAGPYNEQFF
few TRBJ2-7 TRBV4-2 . TGTGCCAGCAGCCAAGCGGACATTGGCTACGAGCAGTACTTC CASSQADIGYEQYF
few TRBJ2-2 TRBV25-1 . TGTGCCAGCGGATCAGACGGGAACACCGGGGAGCTGTTTTTT CASGSDGNTGELFF
. TRBJ2-7 TRBV29-1 TRBD2 TGCAGCGTTAGCGGGAGGGACGCCTACGAGCAGTACTTC CSVSGRDAYEQYF
few TRBJ2-5 TRBV20-1 TRBD1 TGCAGTGCTAGGGTGAGGACAGGGCCAGAGACCCAGTACTTC CSARVRTGPETQYF
few TRBJ2-1 TRBV7-6 . TGTGCCAGCAGCTCCACGCCGCAGTACAATGAGCAGTTCTTC CASSSTPQYNEQFF
few TRBJ1-4 TRBV20-1 . TGCAGTGCTAGAGATTACGTAGCAACTAATGAAAAACTGTTTTTT CSARDYVATNEKLFF
. TRBJ2-3 TRBV12-3/TRBV12-4 . TGTGCCAGCAGTTTAGTGGCATTCACAGATACGCAGTATTTT CASSLVAFTDTQYF
many TRBJ2-7 TRBV6-2/TRBV6-3 . TGTGCCAGCAGCTCACGTTTCCGGGACAAGGGCCACTACGAGCAGTACTTC CASSSRFRDKGHYEQYF